The 17 T cell receptor beta chains reported below all come from one sample, sequenced in a study of T cells in Graves' hyperthyroidism and ophthalmopathy. Using RNA transcripts as the source, TCR beta CDR3 regions were amplified. HTBI primers drove first-round RT-PCR of the TCR CDR3. TCRdb passed the multiplex PCR reads through MiXCR, listing each CDR3 protein once. The repertoire has hundreds of thousands of distinct CDR3 sequences, under 15% of them found once; the top ten carry around 4.5%. Source material: blood. These receptors came from a woman in her forties with Graves' ophthalmopathy.

V usage is TRBV12-3 or TRBV12-4 and J usage is TRBJ2-5, with 8 bases lining up with TRBD2. CDR3 length equals 14 residues. Trimming removed 3 bases from V and 2 bases from J; junction bases left unmatched: 2. CDR3 sequence (DNA): TGTGCCAGCAGTTTCGTAGCGGGACAAGAGACCCAGTACTTC. Its translation: CASSFVAGQETQYF.

The sample holds many counts of this clonotype. This CDR3 reads CASSFGTDYYEQYF. DNA for the CDR3: TGCGCCAGCAGCTTCGGTACGGATTACTACGAGCAGTACTTC. The chain recombines TRBV5-1 with TRBJ2-7; D uncertain. V lost 2 bases and J lost 3, with 12 bases in between. Germline CDR1 reads SGHRS; CDR2 reads YFSETQ. The CDR3 length is 14 residues.

The chain links TRBV4-2 to TRBJ1-2; 10 nucleotides line up with TRBD1. Trimming at V came to 0 bases and at J to 8 bases, leaving 6 bases not matched to a gene. This CDR3 region has 15 residues. Germline-derived CDR1 and CDR2 are LGHNA and YNFKEQ. CDR3 sequence: CASSQERDRGWGYTF. CDR3 nucleotide sequence: TGTGCCAGCAGCCAAGAAAGGGACAGGGGTTGGGGCTACACCTTC.

In its sample, this clonotype was seen a few times. Mismatch with germline at one junction end may stem from a read error. The chain couples TRBV6-5 to TRBJ1-1; no clear D gene. Germline values: CDR1 MNHEY, CDR2 SVGAGI. The CDR3 extends over 15 amino acids. The CDR3 DNA reads as TGTGCCAGCAGTTACCCCGGACGGATGAACACTGAAGCTTCCTTT. This translates into CASSYPGRMNTEASF.

Many counts were recorded for this clonotype. This rearrangement joins TRBV5-1 to TRBJ2-3; 8 nucleotides match TRBD2. Germline V lookup: CDR1 SGHRS, CDR2 YFSETQ. Trimming removed 0 bases from V and 1 base from J; junction bases left unmatched: 4. The CDR3 is 16 residues long. The CDR3 region has the DNA TGCGCCAGCAGCTTGGTTGTAGCGGGGCGCACAGATACGCAGTATTTT. Its protein product is CASSLVVAGRTDTQYF.

This clonotype was picked up many times. This chain's CDR3 is CSARDRGHYGYTF. As DNA, the CDR3 is TGCAGTGCTAGAGACAGGGGGCACTATGGCTACACCTTC. This chain uses TRBV20-1 with TRBJ1-2; TRBD1 aligns across 8 bases. The germline V gene has CDR1 DFQATT and CDR2 SNEGSKA (reference sequence). V lost 0 bases and J lost 3; bases outside the gene matches: 0. The CDR3 length is 13 residues.

This clonotype was counted many times. The rearrangement joins TRBV6-5 to TRBJ2-5; TRBD2 aligns across 8 bases. Looked up from germline, CDR1 is MNHEY and CDR2 is SVGAGI. This CDR3 comprises 17 residues. After removal of 3 bases from V and 0 bases from J, the junction contained 9 bases not matched to a gene. The CDR3 spells CASSYFAGGLHQETQYF. CDR3 nucleotide sequence: TGTGCCAGCAGTTATTTTGCGGGGGGACTCCACCAAGAGACCCAGTACTTC.

This clonotype showed up many times. The chain uses TRBV6-1 and TRBJ1-3; 9 bases match TRBD1. This CDR3 has 15 residues. Germline CDR1 MNHNS, CDR2 SASEGT. V shed 6 bases, J shed 3 bases, and the junction held 6 bases outside the gene matches. CDR3 nucleotide sequence: TGTGCCAGCAGAGCAGGGACAGGGTTTGGAAACACCATATATTTT. It specifies CASRAGTGFGNTIYF.

This clonotype occurred a few times. The rearrangement links TRBV5-8 to TRBJ2-2, with a weak D call TRBD1 (5 bases). The CDR3 length is 15 residues. Germline-derived CDR1 and CDR2 are SGHTS and YDEGEE. Deletions cut 5 bases from V and 0 bases from J, with 11 bases between. For the CDR3, the DNA is TGTGCCAGCAGACCGGACACGACGAACACCGGGGAGCTGTTTTTT. As protein: CASRPDTTNTGELFF. Using reference TRBV5-8 and TRBJ2-2 for the parts outside the CDR3, the full variable domain is EAGVTQSPTHLIKTRGQQATLRCSPISGHTSVYWYQQALGLGLQFLLWYDEGEERNRGNFPPRFSGRQFPNYSSELNVNALELEDSALYLCASRPDTTNTGELFFGEGSRLTVL.

Ten or more counts support this clonotype. The V call is TRBV2, the J call TRBJ2-5; 9 bases are a match to TRBD2. The CDR3 runs to 14 residues. From germline, CDR1 is SNHLY and CDR2 FYNNEI. Trimming removed 7 bases from V and 1 base from J; junction bases left unmatched: 4. CDR3 in amino acids: CASKETSGQETQYF. In nucleotides, the CDR3 is TGTGCCAGCAAGGAGACTAGCGGCCAAGAGACCCAGTACTTC.

Only a few counts were recorded for this clonotype. The V and J genes are TRBV6-1 and TRBJ1-6; D not resolved. The germline gives CDR1 MNHNS, CDR2 SASEGT. The CDR3 spans 16 residues. The V end was cut by 7 bases, the J end by 2 bases, with 15 bases between. The CDR3 protein is CASTVGLSPYNSPLHF. The CDR3 region has the DNA TGTGCCAGCACCGTCGGCCTATCCCCCTATAATTCACCCCTCCACTTT.

This sequence joins TRBV15 and TRBJ1-1, with D perhaps TRBD1 (5 bases). Per germline, CDR1 LNHNV and CDR2 YYDKDF (reference sequence). The V end was cut by 0 bases, the J end by 6 bases, with 17 bases between. This CDR3 is 16 amino acids long. The CDR3 DNA sequence: TGTGCCACCAGCAGAGACAGGGTGGAGGTGTCTCCTGAAGCTTTCTTT. This gives the protein CATSRDRVEVSPEAFF.

The sample holds many counts of this clonotype. The chain carries TRBV28 and TRBJ2-4; D possibly matches TRBD1 or TRBD2 (5 bases each). CDR1 is MDHEN, CDR2 SYDVKM, per germline. The germline V and J ends were trimmed by 4 bases and 3 bases, with 10 bases remaining between them. This CDR3 comprises 14 residues. The CDR3 loop is CASSSRGGKNIQYF. The CDR3 DNA reads TGTGCCAGCAGTTCTCGTGGGGGCAAAAACATTCAGTACTTC.

V gene TRBV29-1 combines with J gene TRBJ2-7; TRBD2 might be the D (6 bases). The CDR3 runs 14 residues. CDR1 is SQVTM and CDR2 is ANQGSEA in the germline V gene. Between the trimmed V and J ends, which lost 6 bases and 4 bases, there was a span of 19 bases. The DNA for the CDR3 is TGCAGCGTCGTGTTAACGGACTATGATTACGAGCAGTACTTC. It translates to CSVVLTDYDYEQYF.

This clonotype came up many times. The J gene is TRBJ2-7, the V gene TRBV19; 7 nucleotides agree with TRBD1. Losses at the gene ends were 6 bases for V and 0 bases for J; bases not matched to a gene: 8. Germline V gene sequence: CDR1 LNHDA, CDR2 SQIVND (reference sequence). This CDR3 contains 15 residues. CDR3 protein: CASSASGTASYEQYF. CDR3 DNA: TGTGCCAGTAGCGCGTCCGGGACAGCCTCCTACGAGCAGTACTTC.

The V call is TRBV20-1, the J call TRBJ2-1; tentatively, D is TRBD2 (6 bases). This CDR3 is 15 amino acids long. Per the germline V gene, CDR1 is DFQATT and CDR2 is SNEGSKA (reference sequence). Trimming cost V 6 bases and J 2 bases, with 17 bases left between them. CDR3 protein: CSASRRDSAYNEQFF. CDR3 DNA: TGCAGTGCCTCCCGGAGGGACTCGGCCTACAATGAGCAGTTCTTC.

This clonotype was counted ten times or more. In DNA form, the CDR3 reads TGTGCCAGCTCTATACAGTACGAGCAGTACTTC. This encodes CASSIQYEQYF. J is TRBJ2-7 and V is TRBV28; no clear D gene. Trimming took off 8 bases at V and 4 bases at J, with 9 bases between the two ends. Germline assignment: CDR1 MDHEN and CDR2 SYDVKM. The CDR3 length is 11 residues.